Below, 20 T cell receptor beta chains from the same sample are listed, as sequenced in a study of CD8 T cells in ankylosing spondylitis. What these receptors recognize is not known. MiXCR, applied by TCRdb to the 5' RACE reads, yields one record per CDR3 protein. The table has about 390,000 distinct CDR3 sequences, approximately 20% seen once. Points from the study as a whole: A TCR beta motif of about 8 highly homologous variants seemed to mark ankylosing spondylitis blood.

Source material: blood, either unsorted or a sorted T cell fraction (not recorded which). The receptor set was obtained from a male donor with ankylosing spondylitis.

This chain joins TRBV5-1 and TRBJ2-1, with 9 bases aligning to TRBD1. CDR3 length equals 15 residues. Trimming took 4 bases from V and 5 from J; bases not matched to a gene: 7. The V gene's germline CDR1 is SGHRS and CDR2 YFSETQ. The CDR3 spells CASSPGTGYHNEQFF. CDR3 DNA: TGCGCCAGCAGCCCGGGGACAGGGTACCACAATGAGCAGTTCTTC.

The chain links TRBV20-1 to TRBJ2-3; 12 nucleotides align to TRBD2. From germline, CDR1 is DFQATT and CDR2 SNEGSKA (reference sequence). After removal of 3 bases from V and 5 bases from J, the junction contained 6 bases not matched to a gene. The CDR3 is 15 amino acids. The CDR3 here is CSASETSGSLDTQYF. CDR3 DNA sequence: TGCAGTGCTAGCGAGACTAGCGGGAGCTTAGATACGCAGTATTTT.

This clonotype was detected a few times. The gene calls are TRBV7-2 and TRBJ2-3; 10 positions match TRBD2. V shed 6 bases and J 0 bases; nucleotides not matched to a gene: 6. Germline CDR1 SGHTA, CDR2 FQGNSA. CDR3 length equals 16 residues. The CDR3 region has the DNA TGTGCCAGCAGACGATGGACTAGCGGAAGCACAGATACGCAGTATTTT. Its protein is CASRRWTSGSTDTQYF.

This chain uses TRBV29-1 with TRBJ2-7, with D possibly being TRBD2 (7 bases). This CDR3 comprises 13 residues. Germline CDR1 SQVTM, CDR2 ANQGSEA. The CDR3 nucleotides are TGCAGTGCTGGGGGGGCCGTATCCTACGAGCAGTACTTC. It specifies CSAGGAVSYEQYF.

This clonotype was recorded a few times. The J gene is TRBJ2-3, the V gene TRBV27, with 8 bases matching TRBD1. V lost 3 bases and J lost 1; bases outside the gene matches: 6. Germline V gene data show CDR1 as MNHEY and CDR2 as SMNVEV (reference sequence). CDR3 length: 16 amino acids. This CDR3 reads CASSFSAGQGTDTQYF. CDR3 in DNA: TGTGCCAGCAGTTTCTCCGCGGGACAGGGCACAGATACGCAGTATTTT.

V and J are TRBV7-2 and TRBJ2-1; D uncertain. CDR1 and CDR2 (germline): SGHTA, FQGNSA. V lost 5 bases and J lost 16, with 21 bases in between. CDR3 size: 13 residues. In nucleotides, the CDR3 is TGTGCCAGCAGCCCAGCGCTGCCCGGGTCCACTTTCTTC. Residues: CASSPALPGSTFF.

This clonotype was observed a few times. The CDR3 loop is CASSLFLAGDNNEQFF. CDR3 DNA: TGCGCCAGCAGCTTGTTTTTAGCGGGAGACAACAATGAGCAGTTCTTC. V and J are TRBV5-1 and TRBJ2-1; 9 bases agree with TRBD2. Germline CDR1 reads SGHRS; CDR2 reads YFSETQ. V lost 1 base, J lost 5 bases, and 7 bases stayed unmatched. This CDR3 has 16 residues.

In this sample, this clonotype turned up many times. The chain joins TRBV5-1 to TRBJ1-1; unclear D gene. The germline CDR1 and CDR2 sequences are SGHRS and YFSETQ. With 2 bases removed from V and 3 bases from J, the gap between germline ends came to 2 bases. The CDR3 totals 11 residues. This CDR3 reads CASSLHTEAFF. CDR3 bases: TGCGCCAGCAGCTTACACACTGAAGCTTTCTTT. The whole variable domain, remainder taken from reference TRBV5-1 and TRBJ1-1, is KAGVTQTPRYLIKTRGQQVTLSCSPISGHRSVSWYQQTPGQGLQFLFEYFSETQRNKGNFPGRFSGRQFSNSRSEMNVSTLELGDSALYLCASSLHTEAFFGQGTRLTVV.

The CDR3 sequence: CASRIQGVGELFF. Written as DNA, the CDR3 is TGCGCCAGCAGGATACAGGGGGTCGGGGAGCTGTTTTTT. The chain employs TRBV4-1 and TRBJ2-2; TRBD1 matches at 8 bases. From germline, CDR1 is MGHRA and CDR2 YSYEKL. The CDR3 contains 13 residues. The V gene end was trimmed by 6 bases and the J gene end by 7 bases; junction bases not matched to a gene: 4.

This rearrangement joins TRBV28 to TRBJ2-1; perhaps TRBD1 as D (6 bases). Trimming took 6 bases from V and 1 from J, leaving 22 bases between them. CDR1 and CDR2 (germline): MDHEN, SYDVKM. The length of the CDR3 is 18 residues. CDR3 DNA: TGTGCCAGCAGATTTTTGGGTTCAACAGGGATTTCCTACAATGAGCAGTTCTTC. Encoded protein: CASRFLGSTGISYNEQFF.

This rearrangement joins TRBV6-5 to TRBJ1-5, with D perhaps TRBD1 (5 bases). This CDR3 is built from 16 residues. Looked up from germline, CDR1 is MNHEY and CDR2 is SVGAGI. V lost 0 bases and J 6 bases, leaving 15 bases between the germline ends. This chain's CDR3 is CASSYSRQPGSQPQHF. In nucleotides, the CDR3 is TGTGCCAGCAGTTACTCTAGACAGCCAGGGAGTCAGCCCCAGCATTTT.

There are a few counts of this clonotype. The chain uses TRBV12-3 or TRBV12-4 and TRBJ2-2; D might be TRBD2 (7 bases). The CDR3 covers 16 residues. V lost 1 base and J 2 bases, leaving 11 bases between the germline ends. The CDR3 protein is CASSLGGGLNTGELFF. Here the CDR3 DNA reads TGTGCCAGCAGTTTAGGGGGGGGGCTTAACACCGGGGAGCTGTTTTTT.

This clonotype was seen a few times. V and J are TRBV15 and TRBJ1-1; D is unresolved. V dropped 0 bases and J dropped 4 bases, with 12 bases sitting between them. Germline CDR1 reads LNHNV; CDR2 reads YYDKDF (reference sequence). The CDR3 totals 15 residues. In DNA form, the CDR3 reads TGTGCCACCAGCAGAGATCGGCGGGAGGGCACTGAAGCTTTCTTT. Encoded protein: CATSRDRREGTEAFF.

The V and J genes are TRBV27 and TRBJ2-7, with D perhaps TRBD2 (5 bases). This CDR3 is 14 amino acids long. Per the germline V gene, CDR1 is MNHEY and CDR2 is SMNVEV (reference sequence). Trimming pared 5 bases from V and 5 bases from J, leaving 16 bases between. The CDR3 region is CASSGISPGDEQYF. For the CDR3, the DNA is TGTGCCAGCAGTGGGATAAGCCCCGGGGACGAGCAGTACTTC.

This clonotype was seen more than once but under ten times. The chain recombines TRBV11-1 with TRBJ2-1; 14 bases are shared with TRBD2. Germline trimming cut 1 base from V and 8 bases from J; bases unmatched to any gene: 10. The CDR3 length is 18 residues. Germline lookup yields CDR1 SGHAT and CDR2 FQDESV (reference sequence). The CDR3 DNA reads TGTGCCAGCAGCTTAGACCGACCCCGGGGACTAGCGGGAGATGAGCAGTTCTTC. Translation gives CASSLDRPRGLAGDEQFF.

This rearrangement joins TRBV15 to TRBJ1-3; D is undetermined. The CDR3 sequence is 16 residues long. In germline, CDR1 is LNHNV, CDR2 YYDKDF (reference sequence). Trimming shortened V by 0 bases and J by 0 bases, and 9 bases separated the two germline ends. CDR3 nucleotide sequence: TGTGCCACCAGCAGAGATCGGGTCGTCTCTGGAAACACCATATATTTT. Encoded protein: CATSRDRVVSGNTIYF.

This clonotype has just one count. This sequence joins TRBV6-1 and TRBJ1-2; 8 nucleotides line up with TRBD1. J was trimmed by 7 bases and V by 5 bases; bases with no gene match: 9. The CDR3 totals 14 residues. Germline CDR1 is MNHNS and CDR2 is SASEGT. The CDR3 DNA sequence: TGTGCCAGCAGTACCGGGGACAGGCCCGGTGGCTACACCTTC. This sequence encodes CASSTGDRPGGYTF.

V and J are TRBV6-1 and TRBJ1-5; D perhaps matches TRBD1 (5 bases). The germline gives CDR1 MNHNS, CDR2 SASEGT. The CDR3 covers 15 residues. Trimming took 6 bases from V and 7 from J, leaving 19 bases between them. Here the CDR3 reads CASRPTGRAGQPQHF. In nucleotides, the CDR3 is TGTGCCAGCAGACCAACCGGCAGGGCTGGGCAGCCCCAGCATTTT.

This chain links TRBV7-9 with TRBJ2-6; the match to TRBD1 covers 7 bases. The ends lost 4 bases at V and 7 bases at J; junction bases unmatched: 7. The CDR3 is made up of 15 amino acids. Germline CDR1 reads SEHNR; CDR2 reads FQNEAQ (reference sequence). CDR3 sequence: CASSSGQPFANVLTF. In DNA, the CDR3 is TGTGCCAGCAGCTCGGGACAGCCTTTTGCCAACGTCCTGACTTTC.

The chain has TRBV11-2 and TRBJ2-1; 10 nucleotides align to TRBD2. V trimming: 0 bases; J trimming: 4 bases; junction bases outside the gene matches: 9. This CDR3 region has 18 residues. Germline V gene sequence: CDR1 SGHAT, CDR2 FQNNGV. CDR3: CASSLDPASGSGYNEQFF. CDR3 sequence (DNA): TGTGCCAGCAGCTTAGATCCTGCTAGCGGGAGTGGTTACAATGAGCAGTTCTTC.